The 18 T cell receptor beta chains given below trace back to one sample, sequenced in a study of cytomegalovirus exposure and HLA in healthy donors. The primer mix had 60 Vbeta and 13 Jbeta primers. Only in-frame clones appear in the TCRdb table, and some are missing; sequencing was by immunoSEQ multiplex PCR. The table has under 130,000 clones, around 86% seen once. Material for sequencing was PBMCs. All receptors derive from a man aged 25-45 years in good health and CMV-seropositive.

For the CDR3, the DNA is TGCGCCAGCAGCGAGACAGGGGGCCCGGACAAACTGTTTTTT. It codes for CASSETGGPDKLFF. The chain couples TRBV5-1 to TRBJ1-4; 10 bases are shared with TRBD1. Germline V gene lookup returns CDR1 SGHRS and CDR2 YFSETQ. The length of the CDR3 is 14 residues. J lost 11 bases, V lost 4 bases, and 8 bases had no gene match.

V is TRBV14 and J is TRBJ2-7; D is possibly TRBD2 (7 bases). Germline lookup yields CDR1 SGHDN and CDR2 FVKESK. Trimming shortened V by 0 bases and J by 6 bases, and 12 bases separated the two germline ends. The CDR3 is 14 residues long. The CDR3 nucleotides read TGTGCCAGCAGCCAAGACTGGGGGGGCCGCGAGCAGTACTTC. Its translation is CASSQDWGGREQYF.

The DNA for the CDR3 is TGTGCCAGCGGACCTAGGGGGAGCTACACCTTC. This encodes CASGPRGSYTF. The chain employs TRBV28 and TRBJ1-2; TRBD1 might be the D (6 bases). V lost 8 bases, J lost 9 bases, and 13 bases lay in between. The CDR3 length is 11 residues. Germline V lookup: CDR1 MDHEN, CDR2 SYDVKM.

J is TRBJ2-3 and V is TRBV12-5; 9 bases agree with TRBD2. Unmatched junction bases numbered 5, after V lost 1 base and J lost 6 bases. The CDR3 consists of 15 residues. Per the germline V gene, CDR1 is LGHNT and CDR2 is FRNRAP. For the CDR3, the DNA is TGTGCTAGTGGTTTGGACTCTAGCGGGGACGATACGCAGTATTTT. Translated: CASGLDSSGDDTQYF.

The chain couples TRBV28 to TRBJ1-3, with a weak D call TRBD1 (5 bases). CDR3 length equals 14 residues. Germline loops: CDR1 MDHEN, CDR2 SYDVKM. V lost 4 bases, J lost 4 bases, and 11 bases lay in between. The CDR3 DNA is TGTGCCAGCAGTTCCCCAGCAGGGGGAAACACCATATATTTT. This gives the protein CASSSPAGGNTIYF.

The V and J genes are TRBV15 and TRBJ1-2, with TRBD1 as a possible D gene (5 bases). With 0 bases removed from V and 4 bases from J, the gap between germline ends came to 18 bases. CDR3 length: 17 amino acids. CDR1 is LNHNV, CDR2 YYDKDF, per germline (reference sequence). The CDR3 region is CATSRDRGGPPSYGYTF. Written as DNA, the CDR3 is TGTGCCACCAGCAGAGATCGGGGGGGACCCCCCTCCTATGGCTACACCTTC. The full variable domain, rest sourced from reference TRBV15 and TRBJ1-2, is DAMVIQNPRYQVTQFGKPVTLSCSQTLNHNVMYWYQQKSSQAPKLLFHYYDKDFNNEADTPDNFQSRRPNTSFCFLDIRSPGLGDTAMYLCATSRDRGGPPSYGYTFGSGTRLTVV.

The J gene is TRBJ1-2, the V gene TRBV7-9; 9 bases match TRBD1. The CDR3 consists of 15 residues. V shed 5 bases and J 5 bases; nucleotides not matched to a gene: 9. The V gene's germline CDR1 is SEHNR and CDR2 FQNEAQ (reference sequence). CDR3 bases: TGTGCCAGCAGCCCCTCTACAGGGGGCGGGTATGGCTACACCTTC. It is translated as CASSPSTGGGYGYTF.

This clone was seen only a few times. The chain carries TRBV7-2 and TRBJ1-2; 10 bases match TRBD1. There are 13 residues in the CDR3. The V gene's germline CDR1 is SGHTA and CDR2 FQGNSA. Germline trimming cut 7 bases from V and 12 bases from J; bases unmatched to any gene: 11. The CDR3 DNA reads as TGTGCCAGCAACCCCTTGGGACAGGGGACGGACACCTTC. Its translation is CASNPLGQGTDTF. Drawing the rest from reference TRBV7-2 and TRBJ1-2, the complete variable domain is GAGVSQSPSNKVTEKGKDVELRCDPISGHTALYWYRQSLGQGLEFLIYFQGNSAPDKSGLPSDRFSAERTGGSVSTLTIQRTQQEDSAVYLCASNPLGQGTDTFGSGTRLTVV.

The genes are TRBV11-1 and TRBJ2-6; D unresolved. From germline, CDR1 is SGHAT and CDR2 FQDESV (reference sequence). V shed 2 bases and J shed 3 bases, with 2 bases lying between them. The CDR3 loop spans 13 amino acids. CDR3 in DNA: TGTGCCAGCAGCTTATATGGGGCCAACGTCCTGACTTTC. It translates to CASSLYGANVLTF.

DNA for the CDR3: TGTGCCAGCAGTTTGGACAGGGGGCTCTACGAGCAGTACTTC. Translation: CASSLDRGLYEQYF. The chain employs TRBV27 and TRBJ2-7; 11 bases agree with TRBD1. The ends lost 3 bases at V and 3 bases at J; junction bases unmatched: 1. In germline, CDR1 is MNHEY, CDR2 SMNVEV (reference sequence). The CDR3 totals 14 residues.

V is TRBV10-2 and J is TRBJ1-6; 9 bases are shared with TRBD1. The CDR3 has 15 residues. The V segment lost 3 bases and the J segment 7 bases; nucleotides outside the gene matches: 4. CDR1 and CDR2 from the germline V gene are WSHSY and SAAADI. The CDR3 DNA is TGCGCCAGCAGTGACACCGGGACAGGGAATTCACCCCTCCACTTT. Translation: CASSDTGTGNSPLHF.

V is TRBV4-1 and J is TRBJ1-2, with 7 bases matching TRBD1. Germline V gives CDR1 MGHRA, CDR2 YSYEKL. CDR3 size: 16 residues. V was clipped by 1 base and J by 4 bases; unmatched bases: 9. The CDR3 DNA is TGCGCCAGCAGCCAAGGACAGGGACCCTGGGGCTATGGCTACACCTTC. Translating it yields CASSQGQGPWGYGYTF.

The chain joins TRBV11-3 to TRBJ2-3; D is possibly TRBD2 (6 bases). Trimming shortened V by 5 bases and J by 2 bases, and 14 bases separated the two germline ends. CDR1 is SGHNT, CDR2 YENEEA, per germline. The CDR3 covers 15 residues. In DNA, the CDR3 is TGTGCCAGCAGCCTTCCGGGAGCAAACACAGATACGCAGTATTTT. Its protein is CASSLPGANTDTQYF.

The chain is built from TRBV2 and TRBJ2-5; TRBD2 aligns across 11 bases. The V and J ends lost 3 bases and 5 bases, in that order; junction bases with no gene match: 8. The length of the CDR3 is 16 residues. The germline V gene encodes CDR1 SNHLY and CDR2 FYNNEI. The CDR3 loop reads CASSDGTSGGWETQYF. The CDR3 DNA reads as TGTGCCAGCAGTGACGGCACTAGCGGGGGCTGGGAGACCCAGTACTTC.

This sequence joins TRBV18 and TRBJ2-7, with a possible D match to TRBD2 (6 bases). Germline V lookup: CDR1 KGHSH, CDR2 LQKENI. This CDR3 spans 16 amino acids. V shed 2 bases and J shed 4 bases, with 18 bases lying between them. In DNA form, the CDR3 reads TGTGCCAGCTCACCAGCCGGCGGCGGTGGGGGGTACGAGCAGTACTTC. Its translation is CASSPAGGGGGYEQYF. The whole variable domain, filled in from reference TRBV18 and TRBJ2-7, reads NAGVMQNPRHLVRRRGQEARLRCSPMKGHSHVYWYRQLPEEGLKFMVYLQKENIIDESGMPKERFSAEFPKEGPSILRIQQVVRGDSAAYFCASSPAGGGGGYEQYFGPGTRLTVT.

The chain links TRBV19 to TRBJ1-2; TRBD1 matches at 10 bases. Per the germline V gene, CDR1 is LNHDA and CDR2 is SQIVND (reference sequence). The junction had 10 bases not matched to a gene; V was cut back by 5 bases and J by 7 bases. The CDR3 has 15 amino acids. The CDR3 coding sequence is TGTGCCAGTAGTCCCAAGACAGGGGGCAGGGTTGGCTACACCTTC. Amino acids: CASSPKTGGRVGYTF.

The CDR3 DNA reads TGTGCCAGCAAGCTCAATTCTAACTATGGCTACACCTTC. Translating it yields CASKLNSNYGYTF. V and J are TRBV6-1 and TRBJ1-2, with unresolved D. This CDR3 is 13 amino acids long. Trimming took off 7 bases at V and 0 bases at J, with 9 bases between the two ends. In germline, CDR1 is MNHNS, CDR2 SASEGT.

This clone was observed a single time. This chain joins TRBV28 and TRBJ2-5; a weak D match, TRBD1 (6 bases). In germline, CDR1 is MDHEN, CDR2 SYDVKM. Trimming stripped 5 bases from V and 5 bases from J, with 18 bases between. The CDR3 contains 15 residues. In DNA, the CDR3 is TGTGCCAGCAGTGGGGTGGGGGCGCCGAGGGAGACCCAGTACTTC. The encoded protein is CASSGVGAPRETQYF. Complete variable domain (other parts from reference TRBV28 and TRBJ2-5): DVKVTQSSRYLVKRTGEKVFLECVQDMDHENMFWYRQDPGLGLRLIYFSYDVKMKEKGDIPEGYSVSREKKERFSLILESASTNQTSMYLCASSGVGAPRETQYFGPGTRLLVL.